The following is a T cell receptor (beta chain) sequence with its context. The CDR3 totals 13 residues. CDR1 and CDR2 from the germline V gene are SQVTM and ANQGSEA. Trimming took 4 bases from V and 1 from J; bases not matched to a gene: 4. Treatment meaning: around 19 received Ad26.COV2.S at low or high dose, single or two shots; roughly 5 received placebo; per-sample allocation not given. The study sampled participants on day 63 after the first vaccine or placebo injection. The data were obtained in a study of Ad26.COV2.S vaccination and SARS-CoV-2 variants. Method: immunoSEQ multiplex PCR; TCRdb's copy keeps in-frame clones and lacks some. The table has 350,000 to 450,000 clones, roughly four fifths seen once.

The source is a person aged 18-60 years who received the Ad26.COV2.S COVID-19 vaccine or a placebo. J is TRBJ2-7 and V is TRBV29-1, with 7 positions matching TRBD2. The sample in question was peripheral blood, obtained in a trial of Ad26.COV2.S vaccine versus placebo. As DNA, the CDR3 is TGCAGCGTTGCGGGGGGTAGGTCCTACGAGCAGTACTTC. Translation: CSVAGGRSYEQYF.